This T cell receptor (beta chain) was obtained from a study of Graves' ophthalmopathy and Graves' hyperthyroidism. Recruitment covered hyperthyroidism patients aged 18 to 65 whose new diagnosis was of under 2 months' duration. The CDR3 totals 16 residues. Trimming removed 0 bases from V and 4 bases from J; junction bases left unmatched: 5. In germline, CDR1 is SGHTA, CDR2 FQGNSA. Amplification of TCR beta CDR3 regions used RNA transcripts. In the first round, RT-PCR was carried out with HTBI primers, and a multiplex PCR formed the second round. MiXCR, run by TCRdb on the multiplex PCR reads, gives a single entry per CDR3 protein. The sample gives about 620,000 distinct CDR3 sequences, 22% of which show up once; approximately 7% is in the top ten.

Sequencing was performed on peripheral blood. The clonotype was recovered from a woman younger than 35 with stable Graves' hyperthyroidism. Some clones in this sample may be carry-over from other donors' samples. The rearrangement joins TRBV7-2 to TRBJ2-2, with TRBD2 matching 7 bases. CDR3 DNA: TGTGCCAGCAGCTTAGCCGCGGGAGCGGCCACCGGGGAGCTGTTTTTT. Amino acid sequence: CASSLAAGAATGELFF. Full variable domain (remainder filled in from reference TRBV7-2 and TRBJ2-2): GAGVSQSPSNKVTEKGKDVELRCDPISGHTALYWYRQSLGQGLEFLIYFQGNSAPDKSGLPSDRFSAERTGGSVSTLTIQRTQQEDSAVYLCASSLAAGAATGELFFGEGSRLTVL.